The source of this T cell receptor beta chain is a study of siplizumab effects on memory and regulatory T cells. Clones were sequenced by immunoSEQ multiplex PCR, and TCRdb holds only the in-frame ones, with some missing. The data show about 82,000 clones, with approximately 90% seen just once and over 1.5% held by the top ten. The sequence was obtained from a human donor in good health. Sequenced material: Tregs sorted from blood.

CDR3 amino acids: CASSVVGNNSPLHF. The CDR3 bases are TGTGCCAGCAGCGTAGTAGGGAACAATTCACCCCTCCACTTT. The chain links TRBV9 to TRBJ1-6; D remains ambiguous. The germline gives CDR1 SGDLS, CDR2 YYNGEE. Trimming took 0 bases from V and 7 from J, leaving 8 bases between them. This CDR3 is built from 14 residues.